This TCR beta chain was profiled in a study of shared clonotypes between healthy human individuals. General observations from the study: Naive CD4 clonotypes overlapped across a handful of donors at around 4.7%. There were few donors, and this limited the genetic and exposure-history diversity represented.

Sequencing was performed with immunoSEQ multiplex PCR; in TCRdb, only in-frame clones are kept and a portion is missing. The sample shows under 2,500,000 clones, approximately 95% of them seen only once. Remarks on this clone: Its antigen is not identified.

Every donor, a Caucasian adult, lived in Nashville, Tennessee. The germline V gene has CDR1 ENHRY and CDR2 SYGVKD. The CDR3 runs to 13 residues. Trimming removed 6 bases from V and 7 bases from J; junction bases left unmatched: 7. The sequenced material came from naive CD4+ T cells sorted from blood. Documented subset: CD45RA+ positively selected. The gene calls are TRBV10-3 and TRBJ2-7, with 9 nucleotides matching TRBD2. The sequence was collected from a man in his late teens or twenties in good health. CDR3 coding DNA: TGTGCCATCAGAGGAAATCTAGCGGGAGAGCAGTACTTC. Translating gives CAIRGNLAGEQYF.